This T cell receptor beta chain was found in a study of glioma-infiltrating T cells. A few counts support this clonotype. Amplification of TCR alpha and beta CDR3 regions from RNA used iRepertoire nested multiplex PCR. TCRdb redid the calling of the multiplex PCR reads with MiXCR, one entry per CDR3 protein. The sample has 300,000 to 400,000 distinct CDR3 sequences, roughly 41% seen once. The CDR3 contains 17 residues. Unmatched junction bases numbered 14, after V lost 4 bases and J lost 7 bases. Looked up from germline, CDR1 is MGHRA and CDR2 is YSYEKL. The sequencing sample was made of glioma tissue, nonneoplastic brain tissue, or PBMCs (not recorded which). The TCR was taken from a human donor with low-grade glioma or glioblastoma, undergoing nonglioma brain surgery, or in good health (not recorded which). This chain connects TRBV4-1 to TRBJ2-4, with 9 positions matching TRBD2. The chain's CDR3 is CASSRSTAGRGGNIQYF. The CDR3 DNA follows: TGCGCCAGCAGCCGCTCTACCGCTGGGCGGGGGGGGAACATTCAGTACTTC.